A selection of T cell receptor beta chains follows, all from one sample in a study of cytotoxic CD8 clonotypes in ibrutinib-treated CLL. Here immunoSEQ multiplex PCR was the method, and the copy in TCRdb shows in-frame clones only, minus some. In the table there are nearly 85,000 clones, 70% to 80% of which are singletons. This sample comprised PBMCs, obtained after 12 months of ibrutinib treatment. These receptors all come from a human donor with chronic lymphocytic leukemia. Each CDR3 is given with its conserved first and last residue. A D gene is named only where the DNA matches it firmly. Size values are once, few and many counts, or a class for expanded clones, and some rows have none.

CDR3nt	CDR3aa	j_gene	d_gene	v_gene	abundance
TGTGCCAGCATTGGGCCTCGGTTTAGGAACACTGAAGCTTTCTTT	CASIGPRFRNTEAFF	TRBJ1-1	NA	TRBV6-1	once
TGTGCCAGCAGCTCCCAGGGACTACTTGGGGAGACCCAGTACTTC	CASSSQGLLGETQYF	TRBJ2-5	TRBD2	TRBV11-2	NA
TGTGCCAGCAGTGCCGGGTCCTACGAGCAGTACTTC	CASSAGSYEQYF	TRBJ2-7	NA	TRBV27	NA
TGTGCCAGCAGTGGGGGCCTAGGGGTTGAGCAGTTCTTC	CASSGGLGVEQFF	TRBJ2-1	NA	TRBV2	NA
TGTGCCAGCAACCTAGCGGGGGGCTACGGCGAGCAGTACTTC	CASNLAGGYGEQYF	TRBJ2-7	TRBD2	TRBV6-6	once
TGTGCCAGTAGTCCACGACTGTCAGGGGGCACTGAAGCTTTCTTT	CASSPRLSGGTEAFF	TRBJ1-1	TRBD1	TRBV19	NA
TGTGCCAGCAGCTTAAGGCCTAGCGGGGCAGATACGCAGTATTTT	CASSLRPSGADTQYF	TRBJ2-3	TRBD2	TRBV11-2	once
TGCAGCGCCGGGGAGGGGACCGGTGGGCAGTACTTC	CSAGEGTGGQYF	TRBJ2-7	TRBD2	TRBV29-1	NA
TGTGCCAGCAGTTACGGGGGATTCAACCAAGAGACCCAGTACTTC	CASSYGGFNQETQYF	TRBJ2-5	NA	TRBV6-6	NA
TGTGCCAGCAGTTACTCAGGGGGGGGGATGAACACTGAAGCTTTCTTT	CASSYSGGGMNTEAFF	TRBJ1-1	NA	TRBV6-5	NA
TGTGCCAGCACCCCGGACGGTAACTATGGCTACACCTTC	CASTPDGNYGYTF	TRBJ1-2	NA	TRBV6-6	few
TGTGCCAGCAGTGACTACAGGGGTGGCTACACCTTC	CASSDYRGGYTF	TRBJ1-2	TRBD1	TRBV6-1	many
TGTGCCAGCAGCCCAATGTGGGCCCCCAATCAGCCCCAGCATTTT	CASSPMWAPNQPQHF	TRBJ1-5	NA	TRBV7-8	NA
TGCAGCGTCCGAGGGCTTTCCGGACTAGCGGGAGCTACAGATACGCAGTATTTT	CSVRGLSGLAGATDTQYF	TRBJ2-3	TRBD2	TRBV29-1	NA
TGTGCCAGCAGCCCCTCGGCGGGGGGCGGGGAGACCCAGTACTTC	CASSPSAGGGETQYF	TRBJ2-5	TRBD2	TRBV11-2	NA
TGTGCCAGCAGTTACTTCAGTTACAATGAGCAGTTCTTC	CASSYFSYNEQFF	TRBJ2-1	NA	TRBV6-5	NA
TGTGCCAGCAGTCCCGTCCAAGAGACCCAGTACTTC	CASSPVQETQYF	TRBJ2-5	NA	TRBV6-1	NA
TGTGCCAGCAGTGAAGCGATCGATACGCAGTATTTT	CASSEAIDTQYF	TRBJ2-3	NA	TRBV6-1	NA
TGTGCCAGCAGTGAAGATCCAGCGGAAGAGACCCAGTACTTC	CASSEDPAEETQYF	TRBJ2-5	NA	TRBV6-1	NA
TGTGCCAGCAGCCCAGGGACCAGAGGGCAGTTCTTC	CASSPGTRGQFF	TRBJ2-1	NA	TRBV7-2	NA
TGTGCCAGCCGGGCCCACTCTGGAAACACCATATATTTT	CASRAHSGNTIYF	TRBJ1-3	NA	TRBV6-5	once
TGTGCCAGCAGCCGCCTTAGGGGGGTACAGACCCAGTACTTC	CASSRLRGVQTQYF	TRBJ2-5	NA	TRBV14	NA
TGTGCCAGCAGGCGAGATACGCAGTATTTT	CASRRDTQYF	TRBJ2-3	NA	TRBV7-7	few
TGTGCCAGCTCCGGAGGGGTTTCAGAGACCCAGTACTTC	CASSGGVSETQYF	TRBJ2-5	NA	TRBV18	NA
TGTGCCAGTAAAGGTGGGGGGACAGGTACGCAGTATTTT	CASKGGGTGTQYF	TRBJ2-3	TRBD1	TRBV28	once
TGCGCCAGCAGCCAAGAGGGGCCCCGGACCCAGTGGGTCAATGAGCAGTTCTTC	CASSQEGPRTQWVNEQFF	TRBJ2-1	NA	TRBV4-1	NA
TGTGCCAGCAGCCCGGGACAGTCGAACACTGAAGCTTTCTTT	CASSPGQSNTEAFF	TRBJ1-1	TRBD1	TRBV11-2	NA
TGTGCCAGCAGTTTTGGAGAACAATTTCAAGAGACCCAGTACTTC	CASSFGEQFQETQYF	TRBJ2-5	NA	TRBV6-6	NA
TGTGCCAGCAGCTTAGGGCTAGTAGAGTTCACAGATACGCAGTATTTT	CASSLGLVEFTDTQYF	TRBJ2-3	NA	TRBV7-2	NA
TGTGCCAGCAGCCCCGGACGGACCGGGGAGCTGTTTTTT	CASSPGRTGELFF	TRBJ2-2	NA	TRBV5-8	NA
TGTGCCAGCAGAAGGGGACAGGGGAATCAGCCCCAGCATTTT	CASRRGQGNQPQHF	TRBJ1-5	TRBD1	TRBV27	NA
TGTGCCAGCAGCTTAGTTCGCGGGGGCCAAGAGACCCAGTACTTC	CASSLVRGGQETQYF	TRBJ2-5	TRBD2	TRBV7-9	few
TGTGCCAGCAGTTTCCCGGCGAGCCTCCACTCTAGCGAGCAGTACTTC	CASSFPASLHSSEQYF	TRBJ2-7	NA	TRBV28	NA
TGTGCCAGCAGCCCCCACCCGCGCGCAGGGGGTGCAGATACGCAGTATTTT	CASSPHPRAGGADTQYF	TRBJ2-3	TRBD1	TRBV7-9	once
TGTGCCAGTAGTATCGTGCGTCAATTGAACACTGAAGCTTTCTTT	CASSIVRQLNTEAFF	TRBJ1-1	NA	TRBV19	NA
TGCGCCAGCAGCCTGGGGTTGGTGACAGATACGCAGTATTTT	CASSLGLVTDTQYF	TRBJ2-3	NA	TRBV5-1	NA
TGTGCCAGCAGTGAAGCGCTTCCGCCAGATACGCAGTATTTT	CASSEALPPDTQYF	TRBJ2-3	NA	TRBV2	NA
TGTGCCAGCAGTTTATTGGTGGGCAGGGACCTTCGGGGGGAGCAGTACTTC	CASSLLVGRDLRGEQYF	TRBJ2-7	NA	TRBV28	few
TGTGCCACCGGGGGCGGGACAACACTCCACGCTATGAACACTGAAGCTTTCTTT	CATGGGTTLHAMNTEAFF	TRBJ1-1	NA	TRBV2	NA
TGTGCCTGGACCCTGGGGGGACTAGCGCTCTACAATGAGCAGTTCTTC	CAWTLGGLALYNEQFF	TRBJ2-1	TRBD2	TRBV30	NA
TGTGCCAGCAGCAAGGGGCCAGAGAATAGCAATCAGCCCCAGCATTTT	CASSKGPENSNQPQHF	TRBJ1-5	NA	TRBV21-1	NA
TGTGCCAGTAGTGCCAGGACAGTTGAAGCTTTCTTT	CASSARTVEAFF	TRBJ1-1	NA	TRBV19	NA